This T cell receptor beta chain was recorded in a study of blood T cell repertoires in COVID-19. The overall study: PBMCs, B-cell-depleted T cells, or T cells were the source of the cDNA or gDNA that made up the material.

In the study's own analysis: Quantification of nucleated cells was approximated via reference gene primer amplification. Measured with immunoSEQ multiplex PCR; TCRdb has only the in-frame clones, and not every one. V, J and clone size derive from that table, while D and trimming were established from the DNA sequence. The sample yields some 200,000 clones, approximately 81% seen once. There are 15 residues in the CDR3. CDR1 SGHRS and CDR2 YFSETQ come from the germline V gene. Trimming removed 4 bases from V and 0 bases from J, with 11 bases in between. V gene TRBV5-1 combines with J gene TRBJ2-1, with D perhaps TRBD1 (6 bases). This TCR came from a woman older than 75 with active or convalescent COVID-19. Sequencing was performed on peripheral blood. In DNA form, the CDR3 reads TGCGCCAGCAGCCCCGGACAGAGCTCCTACAATGAGCAGTTCTTC. Its protein is CASSPGQSSYNEQFF.